One T cell receptor beta chain is described in this entry. Germline and junction disagree at one end, which may indicate a read error. Genomic DNA provided the template from which TCR beta VDJ and CDR3 profiles were obtained. TCRdb re-called the reads with MiXCR, one entry per CDR3 protein. In the table there are approximately 380,000 distinct CDR3 sequences, roughly 68% of which are singletons. The sample comes from a study of CD8+CD57+ T cells in acquired aplastic anemia. The sequenced sample consisted of sorted CD4+, CD8+, or CD8+CD57+ T cells (not recorded which) from PBMCs. The clonotype was recovered from a human donor in good health, serving as a control.

In DNA, the CDR3 is TGTGCCATCAGGGCTGACCAGCCAATCCAGCATGAGCAGGTCTTC. Its protein is CAIRADQPIQHEQVF. The chain uses TRBV10-3 and TRBJ2-1; D not certain. Looked up from germline, CDR1 is ENHRY and CDR2 is SYGVKD. This CDR3 is 15 amino acids long.